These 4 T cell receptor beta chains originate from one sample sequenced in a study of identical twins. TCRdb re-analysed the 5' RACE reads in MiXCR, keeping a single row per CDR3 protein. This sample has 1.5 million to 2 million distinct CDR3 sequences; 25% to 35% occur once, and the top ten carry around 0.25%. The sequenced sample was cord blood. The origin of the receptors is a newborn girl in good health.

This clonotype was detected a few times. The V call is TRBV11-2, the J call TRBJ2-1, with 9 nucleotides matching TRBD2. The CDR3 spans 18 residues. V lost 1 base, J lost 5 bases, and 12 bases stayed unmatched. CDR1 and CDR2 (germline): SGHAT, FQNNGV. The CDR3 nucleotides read TGTGCCAGCAGCTTAGGTGACTTGGCGGGGGGGCGAAACAATGAGCAGTTCTTC. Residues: CASSLGDLAGGRNNEQFF.

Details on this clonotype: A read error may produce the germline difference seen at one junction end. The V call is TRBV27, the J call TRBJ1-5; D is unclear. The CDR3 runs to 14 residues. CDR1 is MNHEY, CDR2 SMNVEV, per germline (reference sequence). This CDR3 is CASSLGGYRQPEHF. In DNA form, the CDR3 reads TGTGCCAGCAGTTTAGGAGGGTACCGTCAGCCCGAGCATTTT.

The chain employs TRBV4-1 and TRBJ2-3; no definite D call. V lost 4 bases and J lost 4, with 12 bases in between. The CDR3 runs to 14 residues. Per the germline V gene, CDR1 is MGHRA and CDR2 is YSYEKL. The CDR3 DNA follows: TGCGCCAGCAGCCGTGGGCTCATCCCAGATACGCAGTATTTT. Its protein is CASSRGLIPDTQYF.

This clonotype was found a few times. The CDR3 region is CASSLSPGHYEQYF. The CDR3 nucleotides read TGTGCCAGCTCACTTAGCCCGGGACACTACGAGCAGTACTTC. The chain employs TRBV18 and TRBJ2-7; D might be TRBD1 (6 bases). Germline lookup yields CDR1 KGHSH and CDR2 LQKENI. Deletions cut 4 bases from V and 3 bases from J, with 13 bases between. The CDR3 sequence is 14 residues long.